The entry below describes one T cell receptor beta chain. Which antigen it targets is not known. The input lacks base qualities; no much larger clone sits a single base away. Collaborating institutions collected whole blood in K2EDTA tubes following their own protocols. For TCRbeta analysis, collaborator samples were shipped as frozen whole blood, as isolated PBMCs, or as DNA extracted from either sample type. Trimming takes 3 bases off V and 4 bases off J; junction bases not matched to a gene: 6. For CDR1 and CDR2, the germline V gene lists SGHRS and YFSETQ. The CDR3 covers 15 residues, taking in both the cysteine and the phenylalanine. The entry retains the CDR3 DNA only, 45 bases that are in frame from base 1. TCRbeta CDR3 regions were amplified from genomic DNA by means of the immunoSEQ Assay, a bias-controlled multiplex PCR. The authors processed their data as follows. Nucleated cell counts per sample were estimated from amplification of reference gene primers within the assay. To quantify the absolute abundance of each unique TCRbeta CDR3 rearrangement, sequence reads were collapsed and filtered. For each sample, productive Simpson clonality was calculated by taking the square root of Simpson's diversity index across productive rearrangements. Drawn from immuneACCESS, this table holds only the in-frame rearrangements with V and J called that TCRdb kept. Clones are partly lost; checked studies trace under half to an unresolved V gene and leave the rest unexplained. Clone size and the V and J calls come from that table; the DNA yielded D and trimming. In this sample the table shows some 250,000 clones, about 81% of which occur a single time. Roughly 12% of the sample comes from the top ten.

The data were taken from a study of blood T cell repertoires in COVID-19 (dated by TCRdb to about 2020). Turning to the overall study: The collaborator samples originated in the United States, Italy and Spain and spanned the acute and convalescent phases of COVID-19. The sample metadata nearly always contained a de-identified subject ID, COVID-19 status, age in years and sex. The prospective study material was composed of cDNA or gDNA derived from T cells, B-cell-depleted T cells, or PBMCs. The repertoires were released in a freely available public database meant as a resource for research on the immune response to SARS-CoV-2. Where HLA class I and class II types were available, the types were taken from metadata supplied by the sample provider, not from assay-based typing. The dataset comprised deeply sampled blood TCRbeta repertoires from subjects exposed to, actively infected with, or recovered from COVID-19. Samples came from the ongoing ImmuneRACE study (first 160 participants) plus 1,254 subjects from 6 global collaborators.

The research as a whole found: How much clinical and demographic metadata was included differed by source and by participant, and the metadata was provided uncurated.

The chain is assembled from TRBV5-1 and TRBJ1-2; 10 bases in the middle match TRBD1. The sequenced sample consisted of peripheral blood. The receptor's source is an older woman with active or convalescent COVID-19. The bases read TGCGCCAGCAGCTCGGGGACAGGGGAGGCCTATGGCTACACCTTC. It translates as CASSSGTGEAYGYTF.